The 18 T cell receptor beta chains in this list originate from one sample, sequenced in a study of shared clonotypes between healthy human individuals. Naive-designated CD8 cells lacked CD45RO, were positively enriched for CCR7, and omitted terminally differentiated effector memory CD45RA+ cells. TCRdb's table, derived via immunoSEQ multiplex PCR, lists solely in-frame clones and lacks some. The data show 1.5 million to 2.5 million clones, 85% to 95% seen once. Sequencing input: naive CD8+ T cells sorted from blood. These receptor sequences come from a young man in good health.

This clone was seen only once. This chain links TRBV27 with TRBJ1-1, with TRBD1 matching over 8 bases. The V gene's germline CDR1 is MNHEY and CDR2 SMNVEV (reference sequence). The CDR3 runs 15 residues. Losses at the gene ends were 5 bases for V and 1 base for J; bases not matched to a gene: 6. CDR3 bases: TGTGCCAGCAGTCCACCCAGGGGGCCGAACACTGAAGCTTTCTTT. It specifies CASSPPRGPNTEAFF.

This chain's CDR3 is CASSSTSWGEQYF. CDR3 bases: TGTGCCAGCAGTTCCACCTCATGGGGCGAGCAGTACTTC. This chain connects TRBV27 to TRBJ2-7, with D hard to call. Germline-derived CDR1 and CDR2 are MNHEY and SMNVEV (reference sequence). The CDR3 has 13 residues. Trimming stripped 4 bases from V and 6 bases from J, with 13 bases between.

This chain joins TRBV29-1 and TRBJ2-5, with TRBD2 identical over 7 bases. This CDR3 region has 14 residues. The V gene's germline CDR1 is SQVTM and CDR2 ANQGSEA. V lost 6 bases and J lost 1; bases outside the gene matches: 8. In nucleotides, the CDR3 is TGCAGCGTCGGGCGGGAGACCCTCCAAGAGACCCAGTACTTC. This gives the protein CSVGRETLQETQYF.

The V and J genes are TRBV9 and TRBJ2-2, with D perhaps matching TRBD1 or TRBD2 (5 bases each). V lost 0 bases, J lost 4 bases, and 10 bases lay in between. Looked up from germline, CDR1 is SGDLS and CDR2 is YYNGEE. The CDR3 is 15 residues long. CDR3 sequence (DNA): TGTGCCAGCAGCGTAGTCTCAGGGACCACCGGGGAGCTGTTTTTT. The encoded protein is CASSVVSGTTGELFF.

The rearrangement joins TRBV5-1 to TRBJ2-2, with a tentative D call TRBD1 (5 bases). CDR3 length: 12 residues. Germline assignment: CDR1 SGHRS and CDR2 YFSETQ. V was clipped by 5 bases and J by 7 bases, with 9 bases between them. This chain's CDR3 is CASSVGVGELFF. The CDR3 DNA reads TGCGCCAGCAGTGTAGGGGTCGGGGAGCTGTTTTTT.

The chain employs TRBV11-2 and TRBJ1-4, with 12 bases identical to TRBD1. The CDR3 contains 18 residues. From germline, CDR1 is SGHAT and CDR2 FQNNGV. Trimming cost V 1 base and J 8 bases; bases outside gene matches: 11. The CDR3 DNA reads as TGTGCCAGCAGCTTAGTCCCGGGACAGGGGGCATTGGAGGAAAAACTGTTTTTT. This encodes CASSLVPGQGALEEKLFF.

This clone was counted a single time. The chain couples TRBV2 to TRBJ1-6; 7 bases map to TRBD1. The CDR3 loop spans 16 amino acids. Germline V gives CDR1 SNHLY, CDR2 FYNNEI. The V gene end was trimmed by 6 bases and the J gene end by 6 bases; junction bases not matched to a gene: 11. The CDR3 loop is CASRDTGTELNSPLHF. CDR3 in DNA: TGTGCCAGCAGAGACACGGGGACAGAACTTAATTCACCCCTCCACTTT.

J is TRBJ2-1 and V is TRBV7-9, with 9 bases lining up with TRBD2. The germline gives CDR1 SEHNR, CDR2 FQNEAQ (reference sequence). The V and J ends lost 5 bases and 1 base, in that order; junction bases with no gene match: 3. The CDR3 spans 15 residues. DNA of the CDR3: TGTGCCAGCAGCCGGCGGGAGGGGTCCTACAATGAGCAGTTCTTC. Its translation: CASSRREGSYNEQFF. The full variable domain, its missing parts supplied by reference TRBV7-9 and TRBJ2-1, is DTGVSQNPRHKITKRGQNVTFRCDPISEHNRLYWYRQTLGQGPEFLTYFQNEAQLEKSRLLSDRFSAERPKGSFSTLEIQRTEQGDSAMYLCASSRREGSYNEQFFGPGTRLTVL.

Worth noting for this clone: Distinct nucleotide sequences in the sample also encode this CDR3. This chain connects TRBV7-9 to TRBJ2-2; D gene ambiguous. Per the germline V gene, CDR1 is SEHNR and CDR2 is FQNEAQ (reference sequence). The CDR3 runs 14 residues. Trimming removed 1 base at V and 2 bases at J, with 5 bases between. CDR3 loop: CASSLEGNTGELFF. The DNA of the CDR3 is TGTGCCAGCAGCTTAGAGGGAAACACCGGGGAGCTGTTTTTT.

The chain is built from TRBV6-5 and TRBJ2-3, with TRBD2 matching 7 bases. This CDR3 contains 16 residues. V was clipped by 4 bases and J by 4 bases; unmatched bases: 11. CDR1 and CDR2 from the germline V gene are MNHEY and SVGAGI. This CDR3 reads CASSSFPGLPADTQYF. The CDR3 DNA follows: TGTGCCAGCAGTTCTTTTCCGGGACTACCGGCAGATACGCAGTATTTT.

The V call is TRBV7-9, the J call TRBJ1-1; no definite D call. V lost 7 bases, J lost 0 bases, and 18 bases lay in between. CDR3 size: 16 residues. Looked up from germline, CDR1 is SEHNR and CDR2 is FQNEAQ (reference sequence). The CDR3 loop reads CASTDFSPAMNTEAFF. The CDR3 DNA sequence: TGTGCCAGCACCGACTTCTCCCCCGCCATGAACACTGAAGCTTTCTTT.

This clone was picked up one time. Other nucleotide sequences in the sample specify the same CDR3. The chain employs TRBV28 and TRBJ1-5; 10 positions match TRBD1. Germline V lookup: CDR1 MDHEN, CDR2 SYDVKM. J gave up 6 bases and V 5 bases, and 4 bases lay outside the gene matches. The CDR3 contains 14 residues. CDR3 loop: CASSLTGGGQPQHF. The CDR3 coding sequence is TGTGCCAGCAGTCTGACAGGGGGCGGTCAGCCCCAGCATTTT.

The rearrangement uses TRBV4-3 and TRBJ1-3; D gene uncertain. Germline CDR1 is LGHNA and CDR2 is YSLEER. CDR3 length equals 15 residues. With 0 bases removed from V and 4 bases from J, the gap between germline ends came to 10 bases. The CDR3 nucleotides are TGCGCCAGCAGCCAAGATACGGGGAGAGGAAACACCATATATTTT. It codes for CASSQDTGRGNTIYF.

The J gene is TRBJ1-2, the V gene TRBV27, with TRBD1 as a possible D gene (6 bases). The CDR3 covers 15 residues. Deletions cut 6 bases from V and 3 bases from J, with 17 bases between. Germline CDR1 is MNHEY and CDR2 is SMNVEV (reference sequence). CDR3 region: CASSPIGGTHYGYTF. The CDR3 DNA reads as TGTGCCAGCAGCCCAATAGGGGGGACCCACTATGGCTACACCTTC.

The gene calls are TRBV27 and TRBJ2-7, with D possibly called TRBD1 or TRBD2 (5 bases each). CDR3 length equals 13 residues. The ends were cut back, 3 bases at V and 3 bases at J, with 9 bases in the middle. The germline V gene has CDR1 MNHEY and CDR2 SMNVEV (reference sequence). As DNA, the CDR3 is TGTGCCAGCAGTTTTCGGGGCTACTACGAGCAGTACTTC. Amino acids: CASSFRGYYEQYF.

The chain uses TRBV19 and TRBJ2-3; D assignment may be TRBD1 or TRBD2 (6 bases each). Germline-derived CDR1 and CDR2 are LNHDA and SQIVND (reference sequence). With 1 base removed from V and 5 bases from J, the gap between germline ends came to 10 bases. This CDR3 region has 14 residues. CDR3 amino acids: CASSIAGAGDTQYF. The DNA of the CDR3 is TGTGCCAGTAGTATAGCGGGGGCTGGAGATACGCAGTATTTT.

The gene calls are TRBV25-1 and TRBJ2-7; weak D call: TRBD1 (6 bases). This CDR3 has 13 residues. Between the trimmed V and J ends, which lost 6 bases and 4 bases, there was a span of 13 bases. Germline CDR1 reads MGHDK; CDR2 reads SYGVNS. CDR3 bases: TGTGCCAGCAGGGGTAACAGGGATTACGAGCAGTACTTC. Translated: CASRGNRDYEQYF.

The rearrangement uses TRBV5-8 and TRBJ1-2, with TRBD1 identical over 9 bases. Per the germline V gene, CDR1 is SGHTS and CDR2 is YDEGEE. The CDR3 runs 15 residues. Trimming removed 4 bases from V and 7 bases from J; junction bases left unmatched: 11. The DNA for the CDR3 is TGTGCCAGCAGCATAGGGACAGGGCCAGGACGTGGCTACACCTTC. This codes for CASSIGTGPGRGYTF.